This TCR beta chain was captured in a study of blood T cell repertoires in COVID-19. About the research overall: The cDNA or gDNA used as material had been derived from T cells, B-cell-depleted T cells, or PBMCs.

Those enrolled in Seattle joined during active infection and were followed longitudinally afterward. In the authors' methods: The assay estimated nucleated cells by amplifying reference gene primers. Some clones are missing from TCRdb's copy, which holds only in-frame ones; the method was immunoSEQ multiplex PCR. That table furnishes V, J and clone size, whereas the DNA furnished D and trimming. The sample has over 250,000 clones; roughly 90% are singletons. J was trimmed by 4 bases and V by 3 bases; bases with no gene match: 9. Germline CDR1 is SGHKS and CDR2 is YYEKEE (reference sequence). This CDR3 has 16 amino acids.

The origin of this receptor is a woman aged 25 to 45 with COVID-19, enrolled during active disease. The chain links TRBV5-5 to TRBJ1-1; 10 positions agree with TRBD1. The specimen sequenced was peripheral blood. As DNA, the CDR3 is TGTGCCAGCAGCTCGTCGACAGGGGGCTTAGGCACTGAAGCTTTCTTT. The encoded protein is CASSSSTGGLGTEAFF.